This T cell receptor (beta chain) came from a study of T cells in Graves' hyperthyroidism and ophthalmopathy. This clonotype was picked up many times. What it recognizes is unknown. Exclusion of patients followed from uncontrolled infection, other autoimmune disease, pregnancy or lactation. Findings and limits, study-wide: The model identified upcoming ophthalmopathy a median approximately six months ahead of onset.

This CDR3 contains 13 residues. The germline gives CDR1 MNHEY, CDR2 SVGEGT. J gave up 1 base and V 8 bases, and 1 base lay outside the gene matches. Amplification of TCR beta CDR3 regions was performed using RNA transcripts as template. Using the HTBI primer set, a first-round RT-PCR was run on the TCR CDR3. MiXCR, applied by TCRdb to the multiplex PCR reads, yields one record per CDR3 protein. In the table there are some 500,000 distinct CDR3 sequences, approximately 25% of which are singletons. The origin of this receptor is a woman in her 30s with Graves' ophthalmopathy. The sequenced sample was blood. The chain is built from TRBV6-2 or TRBV6-3 and TRBJ2-7, with 11 bases aligning to TRBD2. As DNA, the CDR3 is TGTGCCAGCGGGACTAGCGGTTCCTACGAGCAGTACTTC. It is translated as CASGTSGSYEQYF.